Sequencing of this T cell receptor beta chain was carried out in a study of blood T cell repertoires in COVID-19. V lost 6 bases and J lost 2, with 23 bases in between. The CDR3 consists of 17 residues. From germline, CDR1 is MDHEN and CDR2 SYDVKM. Sequencing was performed with immunoSEQ multiplex PCR; in TCRdb, only in-frame clones are kept and a portion is missing. The table records about 260,000 clones, around 87% of them present only once. The chain couples TRBV28 to TRBJ2-7; unclear D gene. This clonotype originated in an older woman with COVID-19, enrolled during active disease. Sequencing was carried out using peripheral blood. CDR3 loop: CASRAVFFRVPTYEQYF. CDR3 nucleotides: TGTGCCAGCAGAGCCGTTTTCTTCCGCGTACCCACCTACGAGCAGTACTTC.